The 15 T cell receptor beta chains below come from one sample, sequenced in a study of blood T cell repertoires in COVID-19. Libraries were prepared by immunoSEQ multiplex PCR; TCRdb keeps only in-frame clonotypes and omits some of them. There are approximately 100,000 clones in the sample; about 91% occur only once, and approximately 5.2% lies in the top ten. The sequencing input was peripheral blood. Every receptor here comes from a woman over 75 with active COVID-19.

This rearrangement joins TRBV18 to TRBJ2-7; D perhaps matches TRBD1 (6 bases). Trimming pared 4 bases from V and 0 bases from J, leaving 10 bases between. The germline gives CDR1 KGHSH, CDR2 LQKENI. CDR3 length: 14 amino acids. The CDR3 is CASSQRDISYEQYF. CDR3 coding DNA: TGTGCCAGCTCACAACGGGACATCTCCTACGAGCAGTACTTC.

This rearrangement joins TRBV27 to TRBJ2-3; 7 bases map to TRBD1. Unmatched junction bases numbered 5, after V lost 7 bases and J lost 4 bases. Germline V gene data show CDR1 as MNHEY and CDR2 as SMNVEV (reference sequence). This CDR3 region has 13 residues. The CDR3, as DNA: TGTGCCAGCAAGGACAGGCCAGCAGATACGCAGTATTTT. Translating it yields CASKDRPADTQYF.

The chain uses TRBV7-9 and TRBJ1-5; no firm D call. This CDR3 is 12 amino acids long. Germline assignment: CDR1 SEHNR and CDR2 FQNEAQ (reference sequence). V was pared by 5 bases and J by 9 bases, with 11 bases between. CDR3 region: CASSPSGRPQHF. The CDR3 DNA follows: TGTGCCAGCAGCCCCAGCGGTAGGCCCCAGCATTTT. The full variable domain, rest sourced from reference TRBV7-9 and TRBJ1-5, is DTGVSQNPRHKITKRGQNVTFRCDPISEHNRLYWYRQTLGQGPEFLTYFQNEAQLEKSRLLSDRFSAERPKGSFSTLEIQRTEQGDSAMYLCASSPSGRPQHFGDGTRLSIL.

J is TRBJ2-1 and V is TRBV6-2 or TRBV6-3; 10 nucleotides agree with TRBD2. CDR1 and CDR2 (germline): MNHEY, SVGEGT. The CDR3 has 16 residues. V was pared by 2 bases and J by 5 bases, with 6 bases of the junction left unmatched. The CDR3 sequence is CASSYGRLAGNNEQFF. The CDR3 nucleotides read TGTGCCAGCAGTTACGGAAGACTAGCGGGTAACAATGAGCAGTTCTTC.

The chain employs TRBV27 and TRBJ1-2; 8 positions agree with TRBD1. Germline V lookup: CDR1 MNHEY, CDR2 SMNVEV (reference sequence). With 4 bases clipped from V and 8 bases from J, the junction kept 9 bases outside the gene matches. This CDR3 region has 14 residues. For the CDR3, the DNA is TGTGCCAGCAGTTCCTCGGACAGGGTCAGGGGCTACACCTTC. This sequence encodes CASSSSDRVRGYTF.

CDR3 loop: CASEGGSSGNTIYF. Written as DNA, the CDR3 is TGTGCCAGCGAGGGCGGCAGCTCTGGAAACACCATATATTTT. V gene TRBV19 combines with J gene TRBJ1-3; D is uncertain. V was trimmed by 9 bases and J by 0 bases, leaving 12 bases between them. CDR3 length equals 14 residues. Per germline, CDR1 LNHDA and CDR2 SQIVND (reference sequence). The full variable domain, in which reference TRBV19 and TRBJ1-3 provide the parts outside the CDR3, is DGGITQSPKYLFRKEGQNVTLSCEQNLNHDAMYWYRQDPGQGLRLIYYSQIVNDFQKGDIAEGYSVSREKKESFPLTVTSAQKNPTAFYLCASEGGSSGNTIYFGEGSWLTVV.

The chain employs TRBV27 and TRBJ2-7, with unresolved D. Trimming removed 5 bases at V and 2 bases at J, with 13 bases between. The CDR3 is 14 residues long. Germline CDR1 and CDR2: MNHEY and SMNVEV (reference sequence). CDR3 nucleotides: TGTGCCAGCAGTCACGGTGTGGTGGCCTACGAGCAGTACTTC. Translation gives CASSHGVVAYEQYF.

This clone was recorded once. The gene calls are TRBV5-1 and TRBJ2-3; TRBD2 matches 9 bases. The CDR3 covers 16 residues. Trimming cost V 1 base and J 2 bases; bases outside gene matches: 5. Per germline, CDR1 SGHRS and CDR2 YFSETQ. The CDR3 here is CASSLIAGATTDTQYF. For the CDR3, the DNA is TGCGCCAGCAGCTTGATAGCGGGAGCTACCACAGATACGCAGTATTTT.

The chain combines TRBV24-1 with TRBJ2-1; 9 nucleotides match TRBD1. Germline lookup yields CDR1 KGHDR and CDR2 SFDVKD. The trim removed 5 bases at V and 4 bases at J, leaving 11 bases unmatched. CDR3 length: 17 amino acids. CDR3 amino acids: CATSVVTGTGKYNEQFF. The CDR3, as DNA: TGTGCCACCAGTGTTGTCACCGGGACAGGGAAGTACAATGAGCAGTTCTTC.

The J gene is TRBJ2-5, the V gene TRBV30; TRBD2 matches 13 bases. The germline V gene has CDR1 GTSNPN and CDR2 SVGIG (reference sequence). Trimming removed 3 bases from V and 5 bases from J; junction bases left unmatched: 9. CDR3 length equals 16 residues. This CDR3 is CAWRTPLAGGFETQYF. The CDR3 DNA follows: TGTGCCTGGAGGACCCCACTAGCGGGAGGGTTTGAGACCCAGTACTTC. Supplemented by reference TRBV30 and TRBJ2-5, the full variable domain reads SQTIHQWPATLVQPVGSPLSLECTVEGTSNPNLYWYRQAAGRGLQLLFYSVGIGQISSEVPQNLSASRPQDRQFILSSKKLLLSDSGFYLCAWRTPLAGGFETQYFGPGTRLLVL.

The chain has TRBV11-2 and TRBJ2-2, with 8 nucleotides matching TRBD1. The CDR3 runs to 13 residues. Per the germline V gene, CDR1 is SGHAT and CDR2 is FQNNGV. V lost 6 bases, J lost 5 bases, and 2 bases stayed unmatched. This CDR3 is CASRRDRTGELFF. For the CDR3, the DNA is TGTGCCAGCAGAAGGGACAGGACCGGGGAGCTGTTTTTT.

V is TRBV9 and J is TRBJ2-2; 10 bases align to TRBD2. CDR1 and CDR2 from the germline V gene are SGDLS and YYNGEE. The CDR3 has 16 amino acids. With 4 bases clipped from V and 2 bases from J, the junction kept 5 bases outside the gene matches. DNA for the CDR3: TGTGCCAGCAGCCTCCTAGCGGGAGCCAACACCGGGGAGCTGTTTTTT. Its translation: CASSLLAGANTGELFF.

This chain links TRBV27 with TRBJ2-3, with 11 bases that match TRBD2. Germline CDR1 is MNHEY and CDR2 is SMNVEV (reference sequence). Trimming cost V 8 bases and J 5 bases; bases outside gene matches: 12. The CDR3 has 16 residues. The CDR3 loop is CASLSLAGGRGDTQYF. The CDR3, as DNA: TGTGCCAGCCTATCATTAGCGGGAGGGCGGGGAGATACGCAGTATTTT.

The chain recombines TRBV27 with TRBJ2-7, with 9 bases fitting TRBD1. Germline-derived CDR1 and CDR2 are MNHEY and SMNVEV (reference sequence). V shed 8 bases and J 4 bases; nucleotides not matched to a gene: 6. The CDR3 consists of 13 residues. The CDR3 nucleotides are TGTGCCAGCGGGGACAGGGACGGTTACGAGCAGTACTTC. This encodes CASGDRDGYEQYF.

V gene TRBV18 combines with J gene TRBJ1-3; no clear D gene. Germline CDR1 is KGHSH and CDR2 is LQKENI. The CDR3 has 18 residues. The ends were cut back, 6 bases at V and 0 bases at J, with 21 bases in the middle. CDR3 in amino acids: CASSPRAAAPSSGNTIYF. CDR3 DNA: TGTGCCAGCTCTCCCCGTGCGGCAGCACCCTCCTCTGGAAACACCATATATTTT.